The 29 T cell receptor beta chains below come from one sample, sequenced in a study of shared clonotypes between healthy human individuals. This table comes from immunoSEQ multiplex PCR, and its TCRdb copy is limited to in-frame clones, with some not included. The top ten clones hold around 24% of a sample with approximately 740,000 clones, 92% of them seen once. It was CD45RO-negative cells, positively selected for CCR7, that made up naive CD8 cells, with terminally differentiated effector memory CD45RA+ cells excluded. Input material: naive CD8+ T cells sorted from blood. The receptors were sampled from a man aged 30-40 years in good health.

The rearrangement uses TRBV28 and TRBJ1-5, with TRBD1 matching 11 bases. The CDR3 extends over 22 amino acids. CDR1 is MDHEN, CDR2 SYDVKM, per germline. V was pared by 3 bases and J by 1 base, with 20 bases of the junction left unmatched. This CDR3 reads CASSLETRNRDRGTWSNQPQHF. Written as DNA, the CDR3 is TGTGCCAGCAGTTTGGAAACGCGTAACCGGGACAGGGGGACGTGGAGCAATCAGCCCCAGCATTTT.

The chain employs TRBV7-6 and TRBJ1-1, with 8 bases lining up with TRBD1. V lost 5 bases to trimming and J lost 1 base; unmatched junction nucleotides: 6. CDR3 length equals 15 residues. CDR1 and CDR2 from the germline V gene are SGHVS and FNYEAQ. The CDR3 bases are TGTGCCAGCAGCCCCGGGACAGGTTGGAACACTGAAGCTTTCTTT. Protein product: CASSPGTGWNTEAFF. The full variable domain, rest sourced from reference TRBV7-6 and TRBJ1-1, is GAGVSQSPRYKVTKRGQDVALRCDPISGHVSLYWYRQALGQGPEFLTYFNYEAQQDKSGLPNDRFSAERPEGSISTLTIQRTEQRDSAMYRCASSPGTGWNTEAFFGQGTRLTVV.

V is TRBV9 and J is TRBJ2-2; 8 nucleotides agree with TRBD2. The V gene end was trimmed by 3 bases and the J gene end by 10 bases; junction bases not matched to a gene: 5. The CDR3 totals 13 residues. Per the germline V gene, CDR1 is SGDLS and CDR2 is YYNGEE. The CDR3 loop is CASSGTGGLELFF. The CDR3, as DNA: TGTGCCAGCAGCGGGACGGGAGGGTTGGAGCTGTTTTTT.

The gene calls are TRBV14 and TRBJ2-2; maybe TRBD2 (5 bases). CDR1 is SGHDN and CDR2 is FVKESK in the germline V gene. The CDR3 runs 17 residues. Between the trimmed V and J ends, which lost 1 base and 5 bases, there was a span of 17 bases. The chain's CDR3 is CASSQVVRVSGTGELFF. The DNA for the CDR3 is TGTGCCAGCAGCCAAGTTGTGCGGGTCAGTGGGACCGGGGAGCTGTTTTTT. The variable domain in full, completed from reference TRBV14 and TRBJ2-2, reads EAGVTQFPSHSVIEKGQTVTLRCDPISGHDNLYWYRRVMGKEIKFLLHFVKESKQDESGMPNNRFLAERTGGTYSTLKVQPAELEDSGVYFCASSQVVRVSGTGELFFGEGSRLTVL.

As concerns this clone: At one boundary the junction diverges from the germline segment, which might be a read error. The chain recombines TRBV7-8 with TRBJ2-7; D might be TRBD1 (7 bases). This CDR3 has 17 amino acids. CDR1 and CDR2 (germline): SGHVS, FQNEAQ. The CDR3 nucleotides read TGTACCAGCAGCTTAGCAGGGGGGATGGACAGATCCTACGAGCAGTACTTC. Translated: CTSSLAGGMDRSYEQYF.

The genes are TRBV28 and TRBJ1-2; 7 bases align to TRBD1. Unmatched junction bases numbered 26, after V lost 5 bases and J lost 8 bases. Per the germline V gene, CDR1 is MDHEN and CDR2 is SYDVKM. The CDR3 totals 19 residues. The DNA for the CDR3 is TGTGCCAGCAGTCCTCGAATTACAGGGGATCCTTTCGGAACGGTAGGCTACACCTTC. Its protein product is CASSPRITGDPFGTVGYTF.

V gene TRBV7-6 combines with J gene TRBJ2-1, with 9 bases identical to TRBD2. Germline trimming cut 5 bases from V and 8 bases from J; bases unmatched to any gene: 16. The V gene's germline CDR1 is SGHVS and CDR2 FNYEAQ. The CDR3 has 17 amino acids. CDR3 loop: CASSPASASGKYDEQFF. As DNA, the CDR3 is TGTGCCAGCAGCCCTGCTTCGGCTAGCGGGAAGTACGATGAGCAGTTCTTC.

V usage is TRBV2 and J usage is TRBJ1-3; D ambiguous. The V gene lost 2 bases and the J gene lost 2 bases, with 7 bases spanning the gap. Germline loops: CDR1 SNHLY, CDR2 FYNNEI. This CDR3 spans 14 amino acids. CDR3 bases: TGTGCCAGCAGTGAATGGTCCGCTGGAAACACCATATATTTT. Residues: CASSEWSAGNTIYF.

V usage is TRBV29-1 and J usage is TRBJ2-1, with TRBD2 matching 7 bases. Germline assignment: CDR1 SQVTM and CDR2 ANQGSEA. After removal of 3 bases from V and 6 bases from J, the junction contained 5 bases not matched to a gene. The CDR3 is made up of 13 amino acids. CDR3 residues: CSVDGGTVNEQFF. The CDR3 nucleotides read TGCAGCGTTGACGGGGGGACCGTCAATGAGCAGTTCTTC.

This clone was counted ten times or more. The chain links TRBV5-6 to TRBJ2-1; no clear D. Trimming took 2 bases from V and 4 from J, leaving 16 bases between them. This CDR3 spans 16 amino acids. Germline V gives CDR1 SGHDT, CDR2 YYEEEE. The CDR3 coding sequence is TGTGCCAGCAGCTTTAGTGTCGGTATCAGGTACAATGAGCAGTTCTTC. Amino acids: CASSFSVGIRYNEQFF.

This sequence joins TRBV7-9 and TRBJ2-2, with TRBD1 matching 9 bases. Trimming took 4 bases from V and 6 from J; bases not matched to a gene: 9. Germline V gene sequence: CDR1 SEHNR, CDR2 FQNEAQ (reference sequence). There are 16 residues in the CDR3. Here the CDR3 DNA reads TGTGCCAGCAGCTCACCGGGACAGGGATTCTCCGGGGAGCTGTTTTTT. Protein sequence: CASSSPGQGFSGELFF.

The chain employs TRBV5-4 and TRBJ2-5; D may be TRBD1 (5 bases). CDR1 and CDR2 from the germline V gene are SGHNT and YYREEE (reference sequence). The germline V and J ends were trimmed by 0 bases and 4 bases, with 22 bases remaining between them. The length of the CDR3 is 18 residues. The CDR3 reads CASSLDPGLAAPAETQYF. CDR3 nucleotides: TGTGCCAGCAGCTTGGACCCAGGGTTGGCAGCGCCGGCAGAGACCCAGTACTTC.

The rearrangement uses TRBV28 and TRBJ2-3; 7 bases are shared with TRBD2. The CDR3 contains 15 residues. Germline V CDR1 and CDR2: MDHEN, SYDVKM. With V trimmed by 3 bases and J by 2 bases, 5 bases remained unmatched. CDR3: CASSLGGTLTDTQYF. The CDR3 DNA follows: TGTGCCAGCAGTTTGGGGGGGACCCTCACAGATACGCAGTATTTT.

This clone has more than one count but fewer than ten. This sequence joins TRBV7-9 and TRBJ1-4; D possibly corresponds to TRBD1 (6 bases). Between the trimmed V and J ends, which lost 5 bases and 5 bases, there was a span of 12 bases. The CDR3 extends over 14 amino acids. Per germline, CDR1 SEHNR and CDR2 FQNEAQ (reference sequence). This CDR3 reads CASSRDISNEKLFF. In DNA, the CDR3 is TGTGCCAGCAGCCGGGACATATCAAATGAAAAACTGTTTTTT.

The chain links TRBV7-6 to TRBJ2-1; D is possibly TRBD2 (5 bases). Per the germline V gene, CDR1 is SGHVS and CDR2 is FNYEAQ. Trimming took 5 bases from V and 13 from J, leaving 15 bases between them. This CDR3 is built from 12 residues. The CDR3 bases are TGTGCCAGCAGCCCCCAGCGGCTAGCACAGTTCTTC. As protein: CASSPQRLAQFF.

The genes are TRBV7-8 and TRBJ2-2; TRBD2 aligns across 11 bases. V was pared by 5 bases and J by 6 bases, with 5 bases of the junction left unmatched. The V gene's germline CDR1 is SGHVS and CDR2 FQNEAQ. The CDR3 runs to 15 residues. Here the CDR3 reads CASSPGTSGAGELFF. For the CDR3, the DNA is TGTGCCAGCAGCCCCGGGACTAGCGGAGCCGGGGAGCTGTTTTTT.

This rearrangement joins TRBV27 to TRBJ2-7; no clear D gene. Trimming took off 1 base at V and 2 bases at J, with 9 bases between the two ends. The CDR3 is made up of 14 amino acids. Germline V gives CDR1 MNHEY, CDR2 SMNVEV (reference sequence). The CDR3 bases are TGTGCCAGCAGTTTATATAGGCTAGCCTACGAGCAGTACTTC. It codes for CASSLYRLAYEQYF.

The chain links TRBV7-9 to TRBJ2-7, with TRBD1 matching 9 bases. The CDR3 is made up of 14 amino acids. After removal of 5 bases from V and 5 bases from J, the junction contained 7 bases not matched to a gene. Germline CDR1 reads SEHNR; CDR2 reads FQNEAQ (reference sequence). This chain's CDR3 is CASSPPDRGHEQYF. CDR3 nucleotide sequence: TGTGCCAGCAGCCCCCCGGACAGGGGCCACGAGCAGTACTTC.

A few counts support this clone. The CDR3 DNA reads TGTGCCAGCAGCAAAAGGTCAGGGGACGGCTACACCTTC. This encodes CASSKRSGDGYTF. The chain links TRBV21-1 to TRBJ1-2; TRBD1 was called by the table and not checked on the DNA. TRBV21-1 is recorded as a pseudogene. This CDR3 comprises 13 residues.

The chain carries TRBV25-1 and TRBJ2-3, with a weak D call TRBD1 (6 bases). CDR3 length equals 17 residues. The V gene's germline CDR1 is MGHDK and CDR2 SYGVNS. V lost 3 bases and J 2 bases, leaving 18 bases between the germline ends. Here the CDR3 DNA reads TGTGCCAGCAGTGACTCCCGTCAGGGGTACCACACAGATACGCAGTATTTT. Its protein product is CASSDSRQGYHTDTQYF.

This chain joins TRBV19 and TRBJ2-1; 9 bases are shared with TRBD2. The germline V gene encodes CDR1 LNHDA and CDR2 SQIVND (reference sequence). The CDR3 contains 15 residues. V was pared by 2 bases and J by 4 bases, with 3 bases of the junction left unmatched. The DNA for the CDR3 is TGTGCCAGTAGTATAACTAGCGGGCTGTACAATGAGCAGTTCTTC. Encoded protein: CASSITSGLYNEQFF.

The chain is built from TRBV10-2 and TRBJ1-2; D is uncertain. The length of the CDR3 is 11 residues. Germline CDR1 is WSHSY and CDR2 is SAAADI. V lost 3 bases to trimming and J lost 6 bases, with 5 bases between them. CDR3 in amino acids: CASSDSDGYTF. CDR3 nucleotide sequence: TGCGCCAGCAGTGATTCGGATGGCTACACCTTC.

The rearrangement uses TRBV7-2 and TRBJ2-1; D tentatively reads TRBD1 or TRBD2 (5 bases each). Germline V gene sequence: CDR1 SGHTA, CDR2 FQGNSA. The CDR3 has 16 amino acids. V was shortened by 4 bases and J by 0 bases, with 13 bases between the two germline ends. CDR3 sequence reads: CASSSWDPPSYNEQFF. CDR3 DNA: TGTGCCAGCAGCTCATGGGACCCCCCCTCCTACAATGAGCAGTTCTTC.

The chain links TRBV4-1 to TRBJ2-2; D is undetermined. Per germline, CDR1 MGHRA and CDR2 YSYEKL. This CDR3 region has 12 residues. The germline V and J ends were trimmed by 0 bases and 7 bases, with 3 bases remaining between them. CDR3 sequence: CASSQEGGELFF. DNA for the CDR3: TGCGCCAGCAGCCAAGAGGGCGGGGAGCTGTTTTTT.

The V gene is TRBV13, the J gene TRBJ2-1; D not resolved. Per germline, CDR1 PRHDT and CDR2 FYEKMQ (reference sequence). This CDR3 contains 22 residues. V was trimmed by 1 base and J by 4 bases, leaving 32 bases between them. The CDR3 protein is CASSLVSDPQPENFKAYNEQFF. The DNA for the CDR3 is TGTGCCAGCAGCTTAGTTTCTGACCCTCAGCCAGAGAATTTCAAAGCATACAATGAGCAGTTCTTC.

J is TRBJ2-7 and V is TRBV6-6, with D hard to call. V lost 6 bases to trimming and J lost 5 bases, with 11 bases between them. Germline assignment: CDR1 MNHNY and CDR2 SVGAGI (reference sequence). The CDR3 contains 12 residues. The CDR3 DNA reads as TGTGCCAGCAGGGGGTGGGCGGACGAGCAGTACTTC. As protein: CASRGWADEQYF.

The gene calls are TRBV29-1 and TRBJ1-3; the D gene is possibly TRBD1 (5 bases). Germline V gives CDR1 SQVTM, CDR2 ANQGSEA. The germline V and J ends were trimmed by 1 base and 6 bases, with 10 bases remaining between them. This CDR3 is built from 13 residues. The CDR3 is CSVEGRVENTIYF. CDR3 DNA: TGCAGCGTTGAAGGCAGGGTCGAAAACACCATATATTTT.

The V gene is TRBV4-3, the J gene TRBJ2-7; 8 nucleotides agree with TRBD1. In germline, CDR1 is LGHNA, CDR2 YSLEER. The CDR3 is 15 residues long. V lost 3 bases and J lost 6; bases outside the gene matches: 10. CDR3 loop: CASSQSLRGPGEQYF. The CDR3 DNA reads as TGCGCCAGCAGCCAGTCCCTCAGGGGGCCCGGCGAGCAGTACTTC.

In regard to this clone: The identical CDR3 is also encoded by other nucleotide sequences in the sample. This chain joins TRBV27 and TRBJ2-7; D is uncertain. The CDR3 extends over 13 amino acids. From germline, CDR1 is MNHEY and CDR2 SMNVEV (reference sequence). Between the trimmed V and J ends, which lost 3 bases and 3 bases, there was a span of 9 bases. DNA for the CDR3: TGTGCCAGCAGTTTGGGCAGAGACTACGAGCAGTACTTC. Protein sequence: CASSLGRDYEQYF.